Listed here is a single TCR beta chain. The target antigen is unknown. This specimen belongs to a study of TIL therapy for anti-PD-1-resistant metastatic lung cancer. Study context: Patients had a median age of 54 years (range about 35-85). Half of patients were current or former smokers.

Findings and caveats of the study: This highly selected cohort may not generalize to typical lung cancer patients.

The CDR3 consists of 15 residues. Deletions cut 1 base from V and 0 bases from J, with 9 bases between. Germline-derived CDR1 and CDR2 are LNHDA and SQIVND (reference sequence). As to time point: pre-treatment sample, taken before nivolumab and TIL therapy. Tumor tissue came from excised metastases, mostly pleural nodules or supraclavicular lymph nodes. The immunoSEQ assay was v3. Libraries were prepared by immunoSEQ multiplex PCR; TCRdb keeps only in-frame clonotypes and omits some of them. The sample has about 50,000 clones, less than 75% seen once; the top ten hold about 6%. This sequence originates from a person between 25 and 80 years old with non-small cell lung cancer. The input for sequencing was tumor tissue, taken at baseline. This chain links TRBV19 with TRBJ1-1, with D perhaps matching TRBD1 (6 bases). The CDR3 nucleotides read TGTGCCAGTAGTATAGGGACAGCCATGAACACTGAAGCTTTCTTT. Translation gives CASSIGTAMNTEAFF.